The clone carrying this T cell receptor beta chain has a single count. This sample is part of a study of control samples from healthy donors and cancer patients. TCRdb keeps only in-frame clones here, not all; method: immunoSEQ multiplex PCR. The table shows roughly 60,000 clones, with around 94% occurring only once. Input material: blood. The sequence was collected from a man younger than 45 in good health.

The CDR3, as DNA: TGCGCCAGCAGCTTGGCTTCGGCGACTAATGAAAAACTGTTTTTT. Protein: CASSLASATNEKLFF. The chain carries TRBV5-1 and TRBJ1-4; D remains ambiguous. In germline, CDR1 is SGHRS, CDR2 YFSETQ. Trimming removed 0 bases at V and 2 bases at J, with 8 bases between. The CDR3 sequence is 15 residues long.